The 29 T cell receptor beta chains below come from one sample, sequenced in a study of breast tumors, draining lymph nodes, adjacent tissues (dated by TCRdb to the mid-2010s). Library preparation employed multiplex PCR. The sequencing machine was an Illumina HiSeq 2000. In TCRdb, the public reads were trimmed at Q25 with fastp and aligned with MiXCR, with productive beta chains retained. Each record represents a unique CDR3 protein, reported with the most common genes and DNA among its rows. The sample has hundreds of thousands of distinct CDR3 sequences on record, 32% of them singletons. Together, the top ten hold about 1.4% of the sample. Lymph node samples were obtained from the axillary draining lymph nodes of breast cancer patients. Sequences were obtained from axillary lymph node tissue. All receptors derive from a female donor with breast cancer. Some clones in this sample may be carry-over from other donors' samples.

This chain connects TRBV18 to TRBJ2-3, with TRBD2 as a possible D gene (5 bases). V was pared by 4 bases and J by 5 bases, with 10 bases between. Germline V gene lookup returns CDR1 KGHSH and CDR2 LQKENI. The CDR3 contains 13 residues. The CDR3 sequence: CASSLTREDTQYF. CDR3 coding DNA: TGTGCCAGCTCACTTACTCGGGAAGATACGCAGTATTTT.

This clonotype was seen repeatedly, ten times or more. V and J are TRBV5-1 and TRBJ2-2; D may be TRBD2 (5 bases). The CDR3 covers 14 residues. V lost 0 bases to trimming and J lost 6 bases, with 9 bases between them. The germline V gene encodes CDR1 SGHRS and CDR2 YFSETQ. CDR3 DNA sequence: TGCGCCAGCAGCTTGGTTGGGAGTTCCGGGGAGCTGTTTTTT. Protein sequence: CASSLVGSSGELFF. Using reference TRBV5-1 and TRBJ2-2 for the parts outside the CDR3, the full variable domain is KAGVTQTPRYLIKTRGQQVTLSCSPISGHRSVSWYQQTPGQGLQFLFEYFSETQRNKGNFPGRFSGRQFSNSRSEMNVSTLELGDSALYLCASSLVGSSGELFFGEGSRLTVL.

This clonotype was seen once. This chain connects TRBV5-1 to TRBJ2-3; D not certain. The CDR3 runs 13 residues. The V end was cut by 2 bases, the J end by 6 bases, with 10 bases between. CDR1 is SGHRS, CDR2 YFSETQ, per germline. DNA of the CDR3: TGCGCCAGCAGCTTCGACTCACGGGATACGCAGTATTTT. Its protein product is CASSFDSRDTQYF. Filled out from reference TRBV5-1 and TRBJ2-3, the complete variable domain reads KAGVTQTPRYLIKTRGQQVTLSCSPISGHRSVSWYQQTPGQGLQFLFEYFSETQRNKGNFPGRFSGRQFSNSRSEMNVSTLELGDSALYLCASSFDSRDTQYFGPGTRLTVL.

As for this clonotype: Being one base from a much bigger clone, this may be a read error. The J gene is TRBJ2-7, the V gene TRBV5-1; unclear D gene. This CDR3 is 13 amino acids long. Germline CDR1 reads SGHRS; CDR2 reads YFSETQ. The CDR3 bases are TGCGCCAGCAGCCGCCCGGACCGCTACGACCAGTACTTC. Translated, it gives CASSRPDRYDQYF.

J is TRBJ2-6 and V is TRBV12-3 or TRBV12-4; no firm D call. The CDR3 runs to 14 residues. V lost 4 bases to trimming and J lost 1 base, with 5 bases between them. CDR3 in amino acids: CASSSQSGANVLTF. CDR3 nucleotide sequence: TGTGCCAGCAGTTCCCAATCTGGGGCCAACGTCCTGACTTTC.

Comments on this clonotype: A much larger clone differs from this one at a single base, so this may be a read error. The gene calls are TRBV5-4 and TRBJ2-3, with D hard to call. The CDR3 length is 14 residues. Trimming stripped 6 bases from V and 2 bases from J, with 13 bases between. Per the germline V gene, CDR1 is SGHNT and CDR2 is YYREEE (reference sequence). In DNA form, the CDR3 reads TGTGCCAGCACCCCGGACCCAAACACAGATACGCAGTATTTT. Translated: CASTPDPNTDTQYF.

This clonotype was seen a single time. The chain links TRBV7-2 to TRBJ1-5; 7 bases are shared with TRBD1. V dropped 4 bases and J dropped 3; count of bases not matched to a gene: 9. This CDR3 comprises 16 residues. Germline CDR1 and CDR2: SGHTA and FQGNSA. DNA of the CDR3: TGTGCCAGCAGCTCCGCCGGACAGGCCGACAATCAGCCCCAGCATTTT. Encoded protein: CASSSAGQADNQPQHF.

About this clonotype: A read error is likely, as this CDR3 ends without the conserved phenylalanine or tryptophan. This chain links TRBV7-9 with TRBJ2-3; weak D call: TRBD1 (5 bases). The V gene's germline CDR1 is SEHNR and CDR2 FQNEAQ (reference sequence). The CDR3 sequence is 15 residues long. The CDR3 spells CASSFRAQATDAQYS. The CDR3 DNA follows: TGTGCCAGCAGCTTCCGGGCCCAGGCGACAGATGCGCAGTATTCT.

This clonotype was found many times. CDR3 sequence: CASTGTVSDQPQHF. CDR3 nucleotide sequence: TGTGCCAGCACAGGGACGGTTTCTGATCAGCCCCAGCATTTT. The chain recombines TRBV2 with TRBJ1-5; a possible D gene is TRBD1 (5 bases). The germline V and J ends were trimmed by 7 bases and 5 bases, with 15 bases remaining between them. In germline, CDR1 is SNHLY, CDR2 FYNNEI. The CDR3 length is 14 residues. Full variable domain (remainder filled in from reference TRBV2 and TRBJ1-5): EPEVTQTPSHQVTQMGQEVILRCVPISNHLYFYWYRQILGQKVEFLVSFYNNEISEKSEIFDDQFSVERPDGSNFTLKIRSTKLEDSAMYFCASTGTVSDQPQHFGDGTRLSIL.

This clonotype has just a few counts. The chain employs TRBV20-1 and TRBJ2-4; 7 nucleotides align to TRBD2. The V gene's germline CDR1 is DFQATT and CDR2 SNEGSKA (reference sequence). The CDR3 length is 16 residues. With V trimmed by 3 bases and J by 5 bases, 13 bases remained unmatched. CDR3 sequence reads: CSARALGEGPQNIQYF. DNA of the CDR3: TGCAGTGCTAGGGCCCTCGGGGAGGGCCCTCAAAACATTCAGTACTTC.

This clonotype was seen at least ten times. The chain joins TRBV7-2 to TRBJ2-1; no reliable D call. Between the trimmed V and J ends, which lost 2 bases and 12 bases, there was a span of 8 bases. CDR1 and CDR2 from the germline V gene are SGHTA and FQGNSA. The CDR3 runs to 11 residues. Here the CDR3 DNA reads TGTGCCAGCAGCTTAATCCTCGGGCAGTTCTTC. The encoded protein is CASSLILGQFF.

In its sample, this clonotype was seen a few times. This may be a read error, as it is one base from a much larger clone. The CDR3 DNA follows: TGCAGTGCTAGACAGGCGAGGGCCAACGCCCTGACTTTC. Translating it yields CSARQARANALTF. The chain is built from TRBV20-1 and TRBJ2-6; possibly TRBD2 for D (5 bases). Germline V CDR1 and CDR2: DFQATT, SNEGSKA (reference sequence). CDR3 length: 13 amino acids.

In DNA, the CDR3 is TGTGCCAGCAGTCCAGCGGGAGGCGGGGATGAGCAGTTCTTC. The encoded protein is CASSPAGGGDEQFF. J is TRBJ2-1 and V is TRBV6-6; 9 bases fit TRBD2. Germline V gene data show CDR1 as MNHNY and CDR2 as SVGAGI (reference sequence). This CDR3 spans 14 amino acids. With V trimmed by 5 bases and J by 8 bases, 7 bases remained unmatched.

This clonotype was observed a single time. The chain links TRBV10-2 to TRBJ2-5, with 10 bases fitting TRBD1. The germline V gene has CDR1 WSHSY and CDR2 SAAADI. This CDR3 has 15 amino acids. With 8 bases clipped from V and 5 bases from J, the junction kept 11 bases outside the gene matches. CDR3 in amino acids: CASGGQGTRGETQYF. The CDR3, as DNA: TGCGCCAGCGGGGGACAGGGGACTAGAGGGGAGACCCAGTACTTC.

This clonotype was counted ten times or more. A junction boundary mismatches the germline segment, possibly from a read error. V gene TRBV7-7 combines with J gene TRBJ2-7; no clear D gene. CDR3 length equals 15 residues. Germline V gene data show CDR1 as SSHAT and CDR2 as FNYEAQ (reference sequence). The CDR3 sequence is CASTPDSQESYEQYF. The CDR3 region has the DNA TGTGCTAGCACCCCCGACTCACAAGAGTCCTACGAGCAGTACTTC. The complete variable domain, with remaining parts taken from reference TRBV7-7 and TRBJ2-7, reads GAGVSQSPRYKVTKRGQDVTLRCDPISSHATLYWYQQALGQGPEFLTYFNYEAQPDKSGLPSDRFSAERPEGSISTLTIQRTEQRDSAMYRCASTPDSQESYEQYFGPGTRLTVT.

The sample holds many counts of this clonotype. The genes are TRBV20-1 and TRBJ1-5; D perhaps matches TRBD1 (6 bases). Between the trimmed V and J ends, which lost 1 base and 6 bases, there was a span of 10 bases. CDR3 length equals 13 residues. Germline CDR1 DFQATT, CDR2 SNEGSKA (reference sequence). This CDR3 reads CSARAGGGQPQHF. Here the CDR3 DNA reads TGCAGTGCTAGAGCGGGGGGCGGTCAGCCCCAGCATTTT.

As concerns this clonotype: Likely a read error: the CDR3 ends without its conserved phenylalanine or tryptophan. The CDR3 spells CATSRVTGGDSNQPQHS. DNA for the CDR3: TGCGCCACCAGCAGAGTGACAGGGGGAGATAGCAATCAGCCCCAGCATTCT. This chain uses TRBV15 with TRBJ1-5; TRBD1 matches at 9 bases. Germline CDR1 LNHNV, CDR2 YYDKDF (reference sequence). This CDR3 contains 17 residues.

CDR3: CASSPTDSYEQYF. The CDR3 DNA is TGCGCCAGCAGCCCGACAGATTCCTACGAGCAGTACTTC. V gene TRBV5-1 combines with J gene TRBJ2-7, with D perhaps matching TRBD1 (5 bases). The CDR3 spans 13 residues. The germline CDR1 and CDR2 sequences are SGHRS and YFSETQ. V was trimmed by 4 bases and J by 1 base, leaving 9 bases between them.

This chain links TRBV20-1 with TRBJ2-1; 15 bases match TRBD2. Germline CDR1 reads DFQATT; CDR2 reads SNEGSKA (reference sequence). The CDR3 is 16 amino acids. The J segment lost 7 bases and the V segment lost 3 bases, leaving 7 bases of the junction unmatched. CDR3 nucleotides: TGCAGTGCTAGCGGGACTAGCGGGAGGTATGGAAATGAGCAGTTCTTC. Translating gives CSASGTSGRYGNEQFF.

Many counts were recorded for this clonotype. The chain links TRBV5-5 to TRBJ1-2; TRBD1 matches 8 bases. Trimming took 4 bases from V and 5 from J; bases not matched to a gene: 10. This CDR3 contains 15 residues. Per germline, CDR1 SGHKS and CDR2 YYEKEE (reference sequence). CDR3 in amino acids: CASSVLGQGAYGYTF. Written as DNA, the CDR3 is TGTGCCAGCAGCGTCCTCGGACAGGGAGCTTATGGCTACACCTTC.

About this clonotype: The CDR3 does not close with the conserved phenylalanine or tryptophan, likely indicating a read error. This chain links TRBV20-1 with TRBJ2-1; 10 bases fit TRBD2. The CDR3 extends over 15 amino acids. CDR1 is DFQATT and CDR2 is SNEGSKA in the germline V gene (reference sequence). The CDR3, as DNA: TGCAATGCCCTTAGCGGGGGGAGGGGTCGGGATGAGCAGTTCCTC. The encoded protein is CNALSGGRGRDEQFL.

This clonotype has a count of ten or more. The rearrangement joins TRBV20-1 to TRBJ2-5; 8 bases are a match to TRBD2. V was clipped by 5 bases and J by 0 bases; unmatched bases: 5. Germline-derived CDR1 and CDR2 are DFQATT and SNEGSKA (reference sequence). The CDR3 runs to 14 residues. CDR3: CSAQLAEYQETQYF. The CDR3 coding sequence is TGCAGTGCTCAACTAGCGGAGTACCAAGAGACCCAGTACTTC.

This clonotype was seen ten or more times. The chain combines TRBV6-5 with TRBJ1-5, with D unclear. The germline CDR1 and CDR2 sequences are MNHEY and SVGAGI. The V and J ends lost 5 bases and 5 bases respectively, with 10 bases between them. This CDR3 has 13 residues. The CDR3 DNA follows: TGTGCCAGCAGTCTTCTTGAAGATCAGCCCCAGCATTTT. Protein product: CASSLLEDQPQHF.

J is TRBJ2-2 and V is TRBV15; D not certain. Between the trimmed V and J ends, which lost 2 bases and 6 bases, there was a span of 4 bases. The CDR3 is 12 residues long. Germline V gene sequence: CDR1 LNHNV, CDR2 YYDKDF (reference sequence). The CDR3 loop reads CATSRLAGELFF. DNA of the CDR3: TGTGCCACCAGCAGACTAGCCGGGGAGCTGTTTTTT.

The chain employs TRBV5-4 and TRBJ1-5, with D possibly TRBD1 on 5 matching bases. Per germline, CDR1 SGHNT and CDR2 YYREEE (reference sequence). There are 12 residues in the CDR3. Trimming removed 3 bases from V and 7 bases from J, with 8 bases in between. The DNA of the CDR3 is TGTGCCAGCAGCTGGGGGGGGCAGCCCCAGCATTTT. This gives the protein CASSWGGQPQHF.

For this clonotype: The junction differs from germline at one of its ends, possibly a read error. This chain uses TRBV18 with TRBJ2-5, with 10 bases matching TRBD1. Germline V CDR1 and CDR2: KGHSH, LQKENI. The CDR3 has 13 residues. CDR3 DNA sequence: TGTACCAGCTCACCGGGACAGGGGGAGACCCAGTACTTC. Its protein product is CTSSPGQGETQYF. The whole variable domain, filled in from reference TRBV18 and TRBJ2-5, reads NAGVMQNPRHLVRRRGQEARLRCSPMKGHSHVYWYRQLPEEGLKFMVYLQKENIIDESGMPKERFSAEFPKEGPSILRIQQVVRGDSAAYFCTSSPGQGETQYFGPGTRLLVL.

This clonotype was counted at least ten times. The chain joins TRBV30 to TRBJ1-2; weak D call: TRBD1 (5 bases). Between the trimmed V and J ends, which lost 6 bases and 8 bases, there was a span of 16 bases. Germline CDR1 is GTSNPN and CDR2 is SVGIG (reference sequence). CDR3 length: 12 residues. In nucleotides, the CDR3 is TGTGCCTGCCGAAGGCCCGGACAAGGCTACACCTTC. Translated, it gives CACRRPGQGYTF.

This chain joins TRBV20-1 and TRBJ2-5, with 14 bases matching TRBD2. The J call is uncertain, as TRBJ2-7 better fits the DNA end. Germline V gives CDR1 DFQATT, CDR2 SNEGSKA (reference sequence). This CDR3 spans 14 amino acids. The CDR3 DNA reads TGCAGTGCTCGGACTAGCGGGAGGAAAAACGAGCAGTACTTC. Protein product: CSARTSGRKNEQYF.

This clonotype came up many times. This chain joins TRBV12-3 or TRBV12-4 and TRBJ2-2; D is unclear. CDR3 length: 15 amino acids. Trimming took 3 bases from V and 1 from J, leaving 9 bases between them. CDR3 bases: TGTGCCAGCAGTTTTCGTCAACGGAACACCGGGGAGCTGTTTTTT. This sequence encodes CASSFRQRNTGELFF.